The rows below give T cell receptor beta chains drawn from one sample of a study of blood T cell repertoires in COVID-19. Clones were read by immunoSEQ multiplex PCR, and TCRdb kept only the in-frame ones, dropping some. The table shows roughly 18,000 clones, with around 92% occurring only once. Sequenced input: peripheral blood. These receptors originate from a human donor in a cohort sampled during active COVID-19. Each CDR3 is given without its conserved first and last residue. The D gene is left open where the match is weak.

d_gene: -; v_gene: TRBV10-3; j_gene: TRBJ2-5; CDR3aa: AISEGRGSSRETQY
d_gene: TRBD2; v_gene: TRBV7-9; j_gene: TRBJ2-3; CDR3aa: ASSPRGGSGVQTDTQY
d_gene: TRBD1; v_gene: TRBV11-3; j_gene: TRBJ1-2; CDR3aa: ASSFQRGQGLSYGYT
d_gene: -; v_gene: TRBV18; j_gene: TRBJ2-7; CDR3aa: ASSDTYEQY
d_gene: TRBD2; v_gene: TRBV9; j_gene: TRBJ2-3; CDR3aa: ASSVDPPAGDDTDTQY
d_gene: -; v_gene: TRBV6-5; j_gene: TRBJ1-2; CDR3aa: ASSYQSRGPYGYT
d_gene: -; v_gene: TRBV6-2/TRBV6-3; j_gene: TRBJ1-4; CDR3aa: ASSYTENSYNEKLF
d_gene: -; v_gene: TRBV29-1; j_gene: TRBJ2-2; CDR3aa: SVNRAGGELF
d_gene: -; v_gene: TRBV11-3; j_gene: TRBJ1-1; CDR3aa: ASSFRGVEAF
d_gene: -; v_gene: TRBV7-7; j_gene: TRBJ2-1; CDR3aa: ASSLVLNNEQF
d_gene: TRBD1; v_gene: TRBV9; j_gene: TRBJ2-7; CDR3aa: ASSARDRITYEQY
d_gene: TRBD2; v_gene: TRBV5-1; j_gene: TRBJ2-1; CDR3aa: ASNPGGLAGLGEQF
d_gene: -; v_gene: TRBV5-4; j_gene: TRBJ2-2; CDR3aa: ASSLVEPGELF
d_gene: -; v_gene: TRBV29-1; j_gene: TRBJ1-4; CDR3aa: SVVGHQTNEKLF
d_gene: -; v_gene: TRBV6-5; j_gene: TRBJ2-2; CDR3aa: ASKRTPNTGELF
d_gene: TRBD2; v_gene: TRBV12-5; j_gene: TRBJ2-7; CDR3aa: ASGQRDSEQY
d_gene: -; v_gene: TRBV5-1; j_gene: TRBJ1-1; CDR3aa: ASSRELTGTGLNTEAF
d_gene: TRBD1; v_gene: TRBV25-1; j_gene: TRBJ2-1; CDR3aa: ASSKGQGARGYNEQF
d_gene: TRBD1; v_gene: TRBV5-1; j_gene: TRBJ1-5; CDR3aa: ASSLGDREGQPQH
d_gene: -; v_gene: TRBV6-5; j_gene: TRBJ2-1; CDR3aa: ASKKGGTYNEQF
d_gene: TRBD2; v_gene: TRBV10-3; j_gene: TRBJ2-2; CDR3aa: AIRGVGANTGELF
d_gene: TRBD1; v_gene: TRBV11-3; j_gene: TRBJ2-7; CDR3aa: ASSLGQSGSYEQY
d_gene: -; v_gene: TRBV15; j_gene: TRBJ1-2; CDR3aa: ATSRDRSGPLETDGYT
d_gene: -; v_gene: TRBV6-6; j_gene: TRBJ2-1; CDR3aa: ASSRPFNEQF
d_gene: TRBD2; v_gene: TRBV12-5; j_gene: TRBJ2-7; CDR3aa: ASGLRASGSPYEQY
d_gene: -; v_gene: TRBV6-5; j_gene: TRBJ2-1; CDR3aa: ASSSGVLAGNEQF
d_gene: -; v_gene: TRBV5-5; j_gene: TRBJ1-4; CDR3aa: ASSPLNEKLF
d_gene: TRBD2; v_gene: TRBV2; j_gene: TRBJ2-1; CDR3aa: ASSNSGVWYEQF
d_gene: TRBD2; v_gene: TRBV7-2; j_gene: TRBJ2-5; CDR3aa: ASSGSSGGAGETQY
d_gene: TRBD2; v_gene: TRBV9; j_gene: TRBJ2-3; CDR3aa: ASTSSGRGDTQY
d_gene: TRBD2; v_gene: TRBV7-2; j_gene: TRBJ2-7; CDR3aa: ASSPGGVGYEQY
d_gene: -; v_gene: TRBV7-9; j_gene: TRBJ2-7; CDR3aa: ASSLGAGISYEQY
d_gene: TRBD1; v_gene: TRBV30; j_gene: TRBJ1-2; CDR3aa: AWSPGTVYGYT
d_gene: TRBD2; v_gene: TRBV3-1/TRBV3-2; j_gene: TRBJ2-1; CDR3aa: ASSPASGSYNEQF
d_gene: TRBD2; v_gene: TRBV7-6; j_gene: TRBJ2-7; CDR3aa: ASSLGWGGGASYEQY
d_gene: -; v_gene: TRBV14; j_gene: TRBJ2-3; CDR3aa: ASSLSLTDTQY
d_gene: -; v_gene: TRBV19; j_gene: TRBJ2-3; CDR3aa: ASSRQGSGSTDTQY
d_gene: TRBD2; v_gene: TRBV6-2/TRBV6-3; j_gene: TRBJ2-3; CDR3aa: ASSLQRDTTQY
d_gene: -; v_gene: TRBV4-2; j_gene: TRBJ2-2; CDR3aa: ASSQDWVRGLF
d_gene: TRBD2; v_gene: TRBV2; j_gene: TRBJ2-1; CDR3aa: ASSREGAYNEQF
d_gene: -; v_gene: TRBV6-5; j_gene: TRBJ1-6; CDR3aa: ASSYPDSPLH
d_gene: TRBD1; v_gene: TRBV19; j_gene: TRBJ2-3; CDR3aa: ASSDRGGGTDTQY
d_gene: -; v_gene: TRBV10-3; j_gene: TRBJ2-7; CDR3aa: AISGPGFDEQY
d_gene: TRBD1; v_gene: TRBV24-1; j_gene: TRBJ2-1; CDR3aa: ATGGQGIDEQF
d_gene: -; v_gene: TRBV5-1; j_gene: TRBJ2-5; CDR3aa: ASSLFQGLAQETQY
d_gene: TRBD1; v_gene: TRBV25-1; j_gene: TRBJ2-4; CDR3aa: ASSPSVGGNGNIQY
d_gene: -; v_gene: TRBV7-9; j_gene: TRBJ2-5; CDR3aa: ASSANTETQY
d_gene: -; v_gene: TRBV6-1; j_gene: TRBJ1-5; CDR3aa: ASSELETGQPQH
d_gene: TRBD2; v_gene: TRBV9; j_gene: TRBJ2-3; CDR3aa: ASSLTSGRVDTQY
d_gene: -; v_gene: TRBV5-1; j_gene: TRBJ2-3; CDR3aa: ASRLGGGTDTQY
d_gene: TRBD1; v_gene: TRBV6-5; j_gene: TRBJ1-5; CDR3aa: ASSRGQAVNQPQH